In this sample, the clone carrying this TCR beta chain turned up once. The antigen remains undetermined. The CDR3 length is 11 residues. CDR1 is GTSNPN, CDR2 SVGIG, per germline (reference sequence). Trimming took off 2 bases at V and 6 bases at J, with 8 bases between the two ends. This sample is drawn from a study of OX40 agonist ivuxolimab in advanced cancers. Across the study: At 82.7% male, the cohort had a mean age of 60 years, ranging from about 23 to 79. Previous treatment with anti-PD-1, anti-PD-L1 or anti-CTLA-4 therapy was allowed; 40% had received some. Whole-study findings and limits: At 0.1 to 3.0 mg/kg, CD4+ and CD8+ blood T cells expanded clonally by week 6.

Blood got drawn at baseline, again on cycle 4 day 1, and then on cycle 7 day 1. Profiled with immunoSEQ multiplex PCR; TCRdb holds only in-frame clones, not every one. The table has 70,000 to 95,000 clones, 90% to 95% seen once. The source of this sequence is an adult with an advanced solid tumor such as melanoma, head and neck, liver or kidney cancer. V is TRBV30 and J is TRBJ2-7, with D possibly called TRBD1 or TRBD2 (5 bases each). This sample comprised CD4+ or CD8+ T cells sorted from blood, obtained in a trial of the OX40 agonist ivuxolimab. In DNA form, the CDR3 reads TGTGCCTGGAGTACGGGGCCCGAGCAGTACTTC. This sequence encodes CAWSTGPEQYF.